Described below is a single TCR beta chain sequence and its context. This sample is drawn from a study of technical replicates of blood from a handful of donors. Libraries were prepared by immunoSEQ multiplex PCR; TCRdb keeps only in-frame clonotypes and omits some of them. The sample holds fewer than 80,000 clones, roughly 85% seen once. Trimming shortened V by 10 bases and J by 7 bases, and 8 bases separated the two germline ends. This CDR3 is built from 11 residues. Germline V gene data show CDR1 as ENHRY and CDR2 as SYGVKD. This chain joins TRBV10-3 and TRBJ1-6; D might be TRBD1 (6 bases). Sequencing input: PBMCs. The source is a human donor in good health. Some clones in this sample may be carry-over from other donors' samples. The CDR3 nucleotides are TGTGCCAGGACAGCGAATTCACCCCTCCACTTT. It encodes CARTANSPLHF.